This T cell receptor (beta chain) stems from a study of cytomegalovirus exposure and HLA in healthy donors. As concerns this clone: No antigen is known for it.

Researchers ran the PCR with 60 Vbeta and 13 Jbeta primers. Sequenced by immunoSEQ multiplex PCR; TCRdb stores in-frame clones only, minus some. This repertoire shows approximately 160,000 clones, over 60% found once; its top ten account for about 0.66%. Findings and limits, study-wide: A cluster of highly shared sequence variants was likely a sequencing artifact. Earlier findings revealed that most TCR beta V segments proved productive either about 87% or about 30% of the time. It has been reported that TCR beta sequences accurately predicted the HLA-A and HLA-B alleles of most subjects. A later analysis found that most CMV-associated TCR beta chains appeared HLA-restricted.

Germline trimming cut 4 bases from V and 2 bases from J; bases unmatched to any gene: 7. The CDR3 length is 14 residues. The germline V gene encodes CDR1 GTSNPN and CDR2 SVGIG (reference sequence). The sequenced material came from PBMCs. The V gene is TRBV30, the J gene TRBJ1-2; 7 nucleotides align to TRBD1. The clonotype originates from a male donor in good health and CMV-seronegative. The CDR3: CAWIGQAVNYGYTF. The CDR3 DNA sequence: TGTGCCTGGATTGGACAGGCTGTGAACTATGGCTACACCTTC. Variable domain in full (rest from reference TRBV30 and TRBJ1-2): SQTIHQWPATLVQPVGSPLSLECTVEGTSNPNLYWYRQAAGRGLQLLFYSVGIGQISSEVPQNLSASRPQDRQFILSSKKLLLSDSGFYLCAWIGQAVNYGYTFGSGTRLTVV.